The rows below give T cell receptor beta chains drawn from one sample of a study of control samples from healthy donors and cancer patients. The protocol was immunoSEQ multiplex PCR, while the TCRdb copy is restricted to in-frame clones and leaves out a portion. The sample contains around 150,000 clones, around 90% of which appear only once. Sample: blood. The receptor source for this set is a man aged 30-40 years in good health. Both conserved end residues are part of each CDR3. The order of the fields is V gene, J gene, D gene, clone size, CDR3 DNA, CDR3 protein. D genes are given only for firm matches. Some rows mark clone size as missing; the rest say once, few, many or name a class of expanded clone.

TRBV24-1	TRBJ2-3	TRBD2	.	TGTGCCACCAGTGACCTTGGCGGGGGGAGCACAGATACGCAGTATTTT	CATSDLGGGSTDTQYF
TRBV28	TRBJ2-3	.	.	TGTGCCAGCAGTTTTTTTGGGGCCCCTAAAGGAGATACGCAGTATTTT	CASSFFGAPKGDTQYF
TRBV6-5	TRBJ2-5	TRBD2	.	TGTGCCAGCAGTTACTCGCCTAGCGGGAGTCGAGAGACCCAGTACTTC	CASSYSPSGSRETQYF
TRBV7-3	TRBJ2-2	TRBD1	.	TGTGCCAGCAGCCAAAGGGGGCAGGGAACTGGGGAGCTGTTTTTT	CASSQRGQGTGELFF
TRBV25-1	TRBJ1-1	TRBD1	.	TGTGCCAGTCAAGTCCCGGGACAGGGGACTGAAGCTTTCTTT	CASQVPGQGTEAFF
TRBV18	TRBJ2-1	TRBD2	.	TGTGCCAGCTCACCCACCGGGGGGGGCTCCCAAAACAATGAGCAGTTCTTC	CASSPTGGGSQNNEQFF
TRBV6-2/TRBV6-3	TRBJ2-7	.	.	TGTGCCAGCGGCCGGTCCTACGAGCAGTACTTC	CASGRSYEQYF
TRBV9	TRBJ2-7	TRBD2	.	TGTGCCAGCAGCGTGGGACCGGGACTAGCGGGGTCTCCCACCTACGAGCAGTACTTC	CASSVGPGLAGSPTYEQYF
TRBV25-1	TRBJ2-7	.	.	.	CASSERGFFGPYEQYF
TRBV9	TRBJ1-2	.	.	TGTGCCAGCAGCGTAGGAGAGGGTTCCTCGGATGCCTATGGCTACACCTTC	CASSVGEGSSDAYGYTF
TRBV12-3/TRBV12-4	TRBJ1-1	.	.	TGTGCCAGCAGTTCTCAGATGAACACTGAAGCTTTCTTT	CASSSQMNTEAFF
TRBV10-3	TRBJ1-5	.	few	TGTGCCATCAGCGCTGGCCCCGGTCAGCCCCAGCATTTT	CAISAGPGQPQHF
TRBV24-1	TRBJ2-1	.	.	TGTGCCACCAGTGATTTGGGGGGGGCGCCCTACAATGAGCAGTTCTTC	CATSDLGGAPYNEQFF
TRBV15	TRBJ2-3	.	once	TGTGCCACCAGCAGCGAAGAGAGGGTTAGCACAGATACGCAGTATTTT	CATSSEERVSTDTQYF
TRBV5-1	TRBJ2-5	TRBD1	.	TGCGCCAGCAGCTTGGGGGACAGGAGGGGGCAAGAGACCCAGTACTTC	CASSLGDRRGQETQYF
TRBV9	TRBJ2-5	.	.	TGTGCCAGCAGCCTTCGGTCGTACCCAGAGACCCAGTACTTC	CASSLRSYPETQYF
TRBV6-5	TRBJ1-5	TRBD1	.	TGTGCCAGCAGTTATGGGGACAGAGCGCCGAGTCAGCCCCAGCATTTT	CASSYGDRAPSQPQHF
TRBV19	TRBJ1-5	.	.	TGTGCCACCTCCTTCAGCCCGGGACTCGGCCAGCCCCAGCATTTT	CATSFSPGLGQPQHF
TRBV28	TRBJ1-2	.	.	TGTGCCAGCAGTGATCTTCCGCTTGAGTATCGACCAAATAACTATGGCTACACCTTC	CASSDLPLEYRPNNYGYTF
TRBV5-1	TRBJ1-2	.	once	TGCGCCAGCAGCCCTCTGACACAAAACTATGGCTACACCTTC	CASSPLTQNYGYTF
TRBV9	TRBJ1-1	.	.	TGTGCCAGCAGCCCGAGACAGCTGAACACTGAAGCTTTCTTT	CASSPRQLNTEAFF
TRBV28	TRBJ2-1	.	.	TGTGCCAGCAGTTCGGGACCAGACTACAATGAGCAGTTCTTC	CASSSGPDYNEQFF
TRBV4-1	TRBJ2-3	.	.	TGCGCCAGCAGCCGCGACAGGAGCACAGATACGCAGTATTTT	CASSRDRSTDTQYF
TRBV10-1	TRBJ2-7	.	many	TGCGCCAGCAGACGGGGAAGCTCGAACGGGGACGAGCAGTACTTC	CASRRGSSNGDEQYF
TRBV29-1	TRBJ2-3	.	.	TGCAGCGTCACAGATACGCAGTATTTT	CSVTDTQYF
TRBV7-3	TRBJ2-1	.	.	TGTGCCAGCAGCCAACGAGGGGGGGCCTTCTTTAATGAGCAGTTCTTC	CASSQRGGAFFNEQFF
TRBV6-4	TRBJ1-2	TRBD1	.	TGTGCCAGCAGCCGGGGACAGAATTATGGCTACACCTTC	CASSRGQNYGYTF
TRBV2	TRBJ2-7	.	.	TGTGCCAGCAAAGGAGACAGAACCATAGGGGAGCAGTACTTC	CASKGDRTIGEQYF
TRBV11-2	TRBJ2-5	.	.	TGTGCCAGCAGCTTAGATCGAGAGACCCAGTACTTC	CASSLDRETQYF
TRBV2	TRBJ1-1	.	.	TGTGCCAGCAGTACCCACGGACAGTCTAGGAACACTGAAGCTTTCTTT	CASSTHGQSRNTEAFF
TRBV2	TRBJ2-1	.	once	TGTGCCAGCCTAAAGGCGGAGTCAGGTGAGCAGTTCTTC	CASLKAESGEQFF
TRBV7-8	TRBJ2-3	.	.	TGTGCCAGCAGCTCCTACTCCGGCACAGATACGCAGTATTTT	CASSSYSGTDTQYF
TRBV19	TRBJ1-2	.	.	TGTGCCAGTAGAACTATAGACAGCGGTGACTATGGCTACACCTTC	CASRTIDSGDYGYTF
TRBV2	TRBJ2-7	.	.	TGTGCCAGCAGCGGGGTGGCCACTCTCTCCCTCTACGAGCAGTACTTC	CASSGVATLSLYEQYF
TRBV5-1	TRBJ2-7	.	.	TGCGCCAGCAGCTTGTCGGTCAGGGCATCTGGCGAGCAGTACTTC	CASSLSVRASGEQYF
TRBV11-2	TRBJ1-1	TRBD1	.	TGTGCCAGCAGCTTAGGGAGGCCCGGGACAGCAGCTTTCTTT	CASSLGRPGTAAFF
TRBV19	TRBJ2-7	TRBD2	few	TGTGCCAGTAGTATGGGACTAGCGGGGGATCCCTACGAGCAGTACTTC	CASSMGLAGDPYEQYF
TRBV12-5	TRBJ1-1	TRBD1	.	TGTGCTAGTGTCGACAGGGCGGGTGCTTTCTTT	CASVDRAGAFF
TRBV7-9	TRBJ2-7	TRBD1	.	TGTGCCAGCAGCTTAGCAGGGGGCGTAACCTACGAGCAGTACTTC	CASSLAGGVTYEQYF
TRBV27	TRBJ1-4	.	.	TGTGCCGCCAAGGGGGGAGCTAATGAAAAACTGTTTTTT	CAAKGGANEKLFF
TRBV29-1	TRBJ1-2	TRBD1	few	TGCAGCGTTGGGACAGGGTTGGATGGCTACACCTTC	CSVGTGLDGYTF
TRBV2	TRBJ1-2	.	.	TGTGCCAGCAGTTCCGTACTTAACTATGGCTACACCTTC	CASSSVLNYGYTF
TRBV6-5	TRBJ1-1	.	.	TGTGCCAGCAAGCCCAGAAAGAACACTGAAGCTTTCTTT	CASKPRKNTEAFF
TRBV3-1/TRBV3-2	TRBJ1-1	TRBD1	.	TGTGCCAGCAGCCCGCCAGGACAGGGCACTGAAGCTTTCTTT	CASSPPGQGTEAFF
TRBV24-1	TRBJ2-2	.	.	TGTGCCACCAGTGATTTCCCAAGCACCGGGGAGCTGTTTTTT	CATSDFPSTGELFF
TRBV18	TRBJ1-1	TRBD1	.	TGTGCCAGCTCCCCGGACAGGGTGGGAAAGAACACTGAAGCTTTCTTT	CASSPDRVGKNTEAFF
TRBV10-3	TRBJ2-7	TRBD1	.	TGTGCCACTAGGGGACAGTTCTTCTCCTACGAGCAGTACTTC	CATRGQFFSYEQYF
TRBV3-1/TRBV3-2	TRBJ1-2	.	.	TGTGCCAGCAGCTCCGGGGACTTCTATGGCTACACCTTC	CASSSGDFYGYTF
TRBV11-2	TRBJ2-7	.	.	TGTGCCAGCAGCTTGTCCGACAAGTCCTACGAGCAGTACTTC	CASSLSDKSYEQYF
TRBV6-5	TRBJ2-7	.	.	TGTGCCAGTCTCAAGGCGGAAACTTACGAGCAGTACTTC	CASLKAETYEQYF
TRBV4-1	TRBJ2-7	.	.	TGCGCCAGCAGCCAAGATTGGAGGGGGCCTACCTACGAGCAGTACTTC	CASSQDWRGPTYEQYF
TRBV7-2	TRBJ1-5	.	.	TGTGCCAGCAGCGCAGGATTCAATCAGCCCCAGCATTTT	CASSAGFNQPQHF
TRBV19	TRBJ2-1	.	.	TGTGCCAGTAGTATTAGGAATGAGCAGTTCTTC	CASSIRNEQFF